The present entry profiles one T cell receptor beta chain with its context. The protocol was immunoSEQ multiplex PCR, while the TCRdb copy is restricted to in-frame clones and leaves out a portion. This sample has approximately 150,000 clones, with about four fifths found just once. The CDR3 sequence is 12 residues long. Germline CDR1 reads ENHRY; CDR2 reads SYGVKD. The ends were cut back, 8 bases at V and 5 bases at J, with 10 bases in the middle. These data belong to a study of blood T cell repertoires in COVID-19. At the level of the study: Samples came from the United States, Italy and Spain, spanning acute and convalescent COVID-19.

The sequencing input was peripheral blood. V is TRBV10-3 and J is TRBJ1-5; D remains ambiguous. This receptor was identified in a human donor in a cohort sampled during active COVID-19. CDR3 nucleotides: TGTGCCATCGGGGAGAGAGATCAGCCCCAGCATTTT. Residues: CAIGERDQPQHF.